These T cell receptor beta chains were read from a single sample in a study of monozygotic twins with cystic fibrosis. Only in-frame clones appear in the TCRdb table, and some are missing; sequencing was by immunoSEQ multiplex PCR. The sample carries 25,000 to 35,000 clones, about 82% recorded once. Sequencing was carried out using blood. Receptor source: a girl aged 2 to 9 with cystic fibrosis. CDR3s include the opening cysteine and the closing phenylalanine or tryptophan.

CDR3: CATSPDQENTEAFF; J: TRBJ1-1; V: TRBV15
CDR3: CASSLTRPGDEQYF; J: TRBJ2-7; V: TRBV5-6
CDR3: CASSADGYEQYF; J: TRBJ2-7; V: TRBV11-3
CDR3: CASSEFTSRGPNEKLFF; J: TRBJ1-4; V: TRBV25-1
CDR3: CASSSLPTGGTMGYEQYF; J: TRBJ2-7; V: TRBV7-6
CDR3: CASSLGGLAGGVYEQYF; J: TRBJ2-7; V: TRBV5-4
CDR3: CASSDPPPGRTSTDTQYF; J: TRBJ2-3; V: TRBV7-9
CDR3: CAISDITGWDTEAFF; J: TRBJ1-1; V: TRBV10-3
CDR3: CASSPPYRTGELFF; J: TRBJ2-2; V: TRBV27
CDR3: CSVEGNKGDEQYF; J: TRBJ2-7; V: TRBV29-1
CDR3: CASSLPLRDAGHGYTF; J: TRBJ1-2; V: TRBV28
CDR3: CASSLSGSSYNEQFF; J: TRBJ2-1; V: TRBV19
CDR3: CASSLGTDNYYEQYF; J: TRBJ2-7; V: TRBV11-2
CDR3: CASYRTGSTNEKLFF; J: TRBJ1-4; V: TRBV19
CDR3: CASSFSGRYQETQYF; J: TRBJ2-5; V: TRBV14
CDR3: CASSLDSGQGIITEAFF; J: TRBJ1-1; V: TRBV11-2
CDR3: CASSLGWREASETQYF; J: TRBJ2-5; V: TRBV7-9
CDR3: CASSYLAGVSYEQYF; J: TRBJ2-7; V: TRBV7-2
CDR3: CATRIPNRGKDEAFF; J: TRBJ1-1; V: TRBV2
CDR3: CASSQDRGGGQPQHF; J: TRBJ1-5; V: TRBV4-1
CDR3: CASSLGGDRGYTF; J: TRBJ1-2; V: TRBV5-1
CDR3: CASSEYGGSYEQFF; J: TRBJ2-1; V: TRBV25-1
CDR3: CASRRGTSGTNEQFF; J: TRBJ2-1; V: TRBV7-8
CDR3: CASFDGDYTF; J: TRBJ1-2; V: TRBV6-1
CDR3: CASWTGEKHTEAFF; J: TRBJ1-1; V: TRBV19
CDR3: CASSLGDRVNTEAFF; J: TRBJ1-1; V: TRBV7-9
CDR3: CASSHDLAQGGTDTQYF; J: TRBJ2-3; V: TRBV4-2
CDR3: CRTLLNTEAFF; J: TRBJ1-1; V: TRBV20-1
CDR3: CSVVLTGGVNGYTF; J: TRBJ1-2; V: TRBV29-1
CDR3: CASAPEAVPGTDTQYF; J: TRBJ2-3; V: TRBV14
CDR3: CASSSRTSGVHNEQFF; J: TRBJ2-1; V: TRBV9
CDR3: CASSQGGYNEQFF; J: TRBJ2-1; V: TRBV4-2
CDR3: CASSWVPGGDTGELFF; J: TRBJ2-2; V: TRBV7-9
CDR3: CASSLGVRGTTMRGYTF; J: TRBJ1-2; V: TRBV27
CDR3: CASSGVPYEQYF; J: TRBJ2-7; V: TRBV7-8
CDR3: CASSLTGDYEQYF; J: TRBJ2-7; V: TRBV5-1
CDR3: CASSLPGSYNEQFF; J: TRBJ2-1; V: TRBV7-2
CDR3: CASSGGRDLLELFF; J: TRBJ2-2; V: TRBV14
CDR3: CASSYWIHNEQFF; J: TRBJ2-1; V: TRBV6-6
CDR3: CASSPTRGWGAAYEQYF; J: TRBJ2-7; V: TRBV5-4
CDR3: CASSQILSGANVLTF; J: TRBJ2-6; V: TRBV4-1
CDR3: CASSLGRGTETQYF; J: TRBJ2-5; V: TRBV5-1
CDR3: CASSPWTSGSYEQYF; J: TRBJ2-7; V: TRBV4-2
CDR3: CASSSQGAGNTEAFF; J: TRBJ1-1; V: TRBV28
CDR3: CASTPSGANTGELFF; J: TRBJ2-2; V: TRBV2
CDR3: CASSLQGSNSPLHF; J: TRBJ1-6; V: TRBV7-9
CDR3: CASSPSGTGSYEQYF; J: TRBJ2-7; V: TRBV2
CDR3: CASSVQGAYYGYTF; J: TRBJ1-2; V: TRBV5-1
CDR3: CASSFHRGDYEQYF; J: TRBJ2-7; V: TRBV7-2
CDR3: CASSVTGITGELFF; J: TRBJ2-2; V: TRBV6-1
CDR3: CANVAGGIYNEQFF; J: TRBJ2-1; V: TRBV10-1
CDR3: CSVSPSWTSGSEGLYF; J: TRBJ2-5; V: TRBV29-1
CDR3: CASSLITSGSHEQYF; J: TRBJ2-7; V: TRBV7-2
CDR3: CASSDGRGVSKTQYF; J: TRBJ2-5; V: TRBV2
CDR3: CASSPPSYEQYF; J: TRBJ2-7; V: TRBV27
CDR3: CASSLGYKYEQYF; J: TRBJ2-7; V: TRBV5-6
CDR3: CASSRRSRLGNQPQHF; J: TRBJ1-5; V: TRBV5-1
CDR3: CASSHKIRGQGDGYTF; J: TRBJ1-2; V: TRBV4-1
CDR3: CASSPGTSWGVKGGELFF; J: TRBJ2-2; V: TRBV18
CDR3: CASSSKSTNYGYTF; J: TRBJ1-2; V: TRBV5-6